This TCR beta chain stems from a study of CD8 T cells in Susac syndrome. Random hexamers primed reverse transcription of about 0.45 to 1 ug RNA. TCR beta CDR3 was amplified by immunoSEQ covering 54 Vbeta and 13 Jbeta. Using its own MiXCR run on the immunoSEQ multiplex PCR reads, TCRdb lists one record per CDR3 protein. Found here are about 140,000 distinct CDR3 sequences, about 95% of them singletons; the top ten hold approximately 0.17%. V was pared by 0 bases and J by 5 bases, with 12 bases between. The CDR3 is made up of 15 amino acids. CDR1 is SGDLS and CDR2 is YYNGEE in the germline V gene. The V and J genes are TRBV9 and TRBJ2-1; D is perhaps TRBD1 or TRBD2 (5 bases each). The source of this sequence is a human donor with Susac syndrome. Specimen: CD8+ T cells from PBMCs. The CDR3 sequence: CASSVGGEINNEQFF. The CDR3 DNA reads TGTGCCAGCAGCGTAGGAGGGGAGATAAACAATGAGCAGTTCTTC.